This note documents a single T cell receptor beta chain sequence. Its antigen is currently unknown. CDR3 length: 15 amino acids. The V end was cut by 7 bases, the J end by 4 bases, with 17 bases between. The germline V gene encodes CDR1 SNHLY and CDR2 FYNNEI. This table comes from immunoSEQ multiplex PCR, and its TCRdb copy is limited to in-frame clones, with some not included. In the table there are 95,000 to 130,000 clones, roughly 84% of which are singletons. The data are from a study of T cell responses to AZD1222 COVID-19 vaccine. Study findings and constraints: In a largely white British group with more females than males, clonal diversity was possibly underestimated. Spike as a whole was targeted by vaccine-associated CD4 TCRs, dominant at 160-218 and 743-854. Spike-specific TCR repertoires showed rising breadth and depth after two AZD1222 doses.

The chain uses TRBV2 and TRBJ1-5, with D hard to call. Sequencing was performed on peripheral blood, taken on day 0 of AZD1222 vaccination. The sequence was collected from an adult in good health. CDR3 sequence (DNA): TGTGCCAGCACCCAAAACTCCGGCGGTAATCAGCCCCAGCATTTT. This encodes CASTQNSGGNQPQHF.